This TCR beta chain originates from a study of response to subunit inactivated influenza vaccine. Regarding the study as a whole: Researchers suggested that each seasonal influenza vaccination recruits few new T cells.

Per the germline V gene, CDR1 is DFQATT and CDR2 is SNEGSKA (reference sequence). There are 14 residues in the CDR3. The V end was cut by 4 bases, the J end by 5 bases, with 18 bases between. This clonotype was seen more than once but under ten times. Its antigen is unidentified. TCRdb passed the RT-PCR reads through MiXCR, listing each CDR3 protein once. The table lists around 750,000 distinct CDR3 sequences, about 20% of them singletons. The sequence came from a man over 45 who received an inactivated influenza vaccine. This rearrangement joins TRBV20-1 to TRBJ2-7; no definite D call. The sample was PBMCs from blood, taken 4 to 6 days after vaccination. In DNA form, the CDR3 reads TGCAGTGCTATTAGAGTCGGCGTCCCCAACGAGCAGTACTTC. As protein: CSAIRVGVPNEQYF.